A single sample gave rise to the 9 T cell receptor beta chains below, sequenced in a study of blood T cell repertoires in COVID-19. TCRdb keeps only in-frame clones here, not all; method: immunoSEQ multiplex PCR. The sample includes 270,000 or so clones, roughly 91% seen only once; the top ten take about 4.2%. Material: peripheral blood. These TCRs come from a man aged 35 to 55 with acute or convalescent COVID-19.

This clone appeared once. This chain uses TRBV30 with TRBJ2-7, with a weak D call TRBD2 (6 bases). The CDR3 has 12 amino acids. CDR1 is GTSNPN and CDR2 is SVGIG in the germline V gene (reference sequence). Trimming removed 2 bases at V and 7 bases at J, with 12 bases between. The CDR3 here is CAWSLGGEEQYF. Written as DNA, the CDR3 is TGTGCCTGGAGTCTGGGGGGTGAAGAGCAGTACTTC.

This chain joins TRBV19 and TRBJ1-1; tentatively, D is TRBD1 (6 bases). V lost 3 bases, J lost 4 bases, and 21 bases lay in between. Germline CDR1 LNHDA, CDR2 SQIVND (reference sequence). CDR3 length: 17 residues. The CDR3: CASSISGQFDGATEAFF. In DNA form, the CDR3 reads TGTGCCAGTAGTATCTCCGGACAGTTCGATGGGGCCACTGAAGCTTTCTTT.

This clone was detected only once. The V and J genes are TRBV12-5 and TRBJ1-2, with TRBD1 as a possible D gene (6 bases). Deletions cut 1 base from V and 6 bases from J, with 12 bases between. CDR1 and CDR2 (germline): LGHNT, FRNRAP. CDR3 size: 14 residues. The DNA of the CDR3 is TGTGCTAGTGGTTTGGCAACTACAGGGAATGGCTACACCTTC. It codes for CASGLATTGNGYTF.

CDR3: CSVATTRNTDTQYF. The CDR3 coding sequence is TGCAGCGTTGCAACCACGCGTAACACAGATACGCAGTATTTT. The chain employs TRBV29-1 and TRBJ2-3; D remains unclear. The CDR3 covers 14 residues. Between the trimmed V and J ends, which lost 4 bases and 2 bases, there was a span of 13 bases. Germline lookup yields CDR1 SQVTM and CDR2 ANQGSEA.

This chain connects TRBV7-9 to TRBJ2-7, with D perhaps matching TRBD1 (5 bases). The CDR3 spans 12 residues. Germline V gene sequence: CDR1 SEHNR, CDR2 FQNEAQ (reference sequence). The V gene lost 0 bases and the J gene lost 6 bases, with 6 bases spanning the gap. In DNA form, the CDR3 reads TGTGCCAGCAGCTTAGCAGGGGTCGAGCAGTACTTC. Residues: CASSLAGVEQYF.

The rearrangement uses TRBV6-6 and TRBJ1-5, with 8 bases aligning to TRBD1. Per the germline V gene, CDR1 is MNHNY and CDR2 is SVGAGI (reference sequence). V was pared by 5 bases and J by 6 bases, with 9 bases of the junction left unmatched. This CDR3 is 15 amino acids long. CDR3 DNA: TGTGCCAGCAGTGCCACAGGGGGAACGGGTCAGCCCCAGCATTTT. This codes for CASSATGGTGQPQHF.

This chain uses TRBV2 with TRBJ1-2; D might be TRBD1 (6 bases). CDR3 length equals 15 residues. Trimming took off 7 bases at V and 0 bases at J, with 15 bases between the two ends. The germline gives CDR1 SNHLY, CDR2 FYNNEI. The CDR3 bases are TGTGCCAGCATGCCCGCGACAGGAGCTAACTATGGCTACACCTTC. It codes for CASMPATGANYGYTF.

The chain links TRBV3-1 (or the pseudogene TRBV3-2) to TRBJ2-1, with 11 positions matching TRBD2. This CDR3 has 14 amino acids. Looked up from germline, CDR1 is LGHDT and CDR2 is YNNKEL (reference sequence). V trimming: 4 bases; J trimming: 9 bases; junction bases outside the gene matches: 5. CDR3 in amino acids: CASSRTSGLSEQFF. CDR3 DNA: TGTGCCAGCAGCCGGACTAGCGGGCTCTCTGAGCAGTTCTTC.

CDR3 bases: TGTGCCAGCTCGACAGAATATAATTCACCCCTCCACTTT. Amino acids: CASSTEYNSPLHF. The chain employs TRBV18 and TRBJ1-6; D is perhaps TRBD1 (5 bases). This CDR3 is 13 amino acids long. V gave up 6 bases and J gave up 4 bases, with 7 bases separating them. The V gene's germline CDR1 is KGHSH and CDR2 LQKENI.